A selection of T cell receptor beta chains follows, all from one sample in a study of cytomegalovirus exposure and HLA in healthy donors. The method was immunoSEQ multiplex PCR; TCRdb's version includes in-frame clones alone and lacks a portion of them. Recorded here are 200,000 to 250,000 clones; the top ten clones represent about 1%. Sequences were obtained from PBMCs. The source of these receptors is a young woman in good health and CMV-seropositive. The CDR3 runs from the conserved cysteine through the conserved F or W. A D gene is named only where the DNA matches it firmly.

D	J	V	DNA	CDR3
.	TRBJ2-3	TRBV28	TGTGCCAGCAGTTTGGGGGGACGCAATACGCAGTATTTT	CASSLGGRNTQYF
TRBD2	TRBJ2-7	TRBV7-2	TGTGCCAGCAGATTAGCGGGAGCGTACGAGCAGTACTTC	CASRLAGAYEQYF
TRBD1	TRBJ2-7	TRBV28	TGTGCCAGCAGGCCAGGGGGTGGGTACGAGCAGTACTTC	CASRPGGGYEQYF
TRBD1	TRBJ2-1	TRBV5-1	TGCGCCAGCAGTGGACAGGGGGCTTTCGATGAGCAGTTCTTC	CASSGQGAFDEQFF
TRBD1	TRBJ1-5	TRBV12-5	TGTGCTAGTGGTTTGGGGACAGGGGGCAATCAGCCCCAGCATTTT	CASGLGTGGNQPQHF
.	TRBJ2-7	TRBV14	TGTGCCAGCAGCCAAGCTATGGCGGGACCGCAGTACTTC	CASSQAMAGPQYF
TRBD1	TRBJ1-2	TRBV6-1	TGTGCCAGCAGGGACAGGGGCCGATCCTATGGCTACACCTTC	CASRDRGRSYGYTF
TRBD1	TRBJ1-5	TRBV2	TGTGCCAGCAGTGACGACAGGGTGTATCAGCCCCAGCATTTT	CASSDDRVYQPQHF
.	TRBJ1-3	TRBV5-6	TGTGCCAGCAGCTTGGAACGAGGGGGAAACACCATATATTTT	CASSLERGGNTIYF
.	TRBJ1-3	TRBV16	TGTGCCAGCAGGCGGGGAGAGCTCTCTGGAAACACCATATATTTT	CASRRGELSGNTIYF
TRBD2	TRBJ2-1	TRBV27	TGTGCCAGCACGGGACTAGCTAACAATGAGCAGTTCTTC	CASTGLANNEQFF
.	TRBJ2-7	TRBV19	TGTGCCAGGCGATCCCCTTGTTCCTACGAGCAGTACTTC	CARRSPCSYEQYF
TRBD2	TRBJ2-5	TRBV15	TGTGCCACCAGCAGAGAGGTAATAGCGGGAGAAGAGACCCAGTACTTC	CATSREVIAGEETQYF
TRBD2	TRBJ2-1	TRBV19	TGTGCCAGTAGTATACTAGCGGGGGGGCGAATGCACAATGAGCAGTTCTTC	CASSILAGGRMHNEQFF
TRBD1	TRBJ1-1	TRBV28	TGTGCCAGCAGTAGGACAGGGGGTTACACTTTTACGATGAACACTGAAGCTTTCTTT	CASSRTGGYTFTMNTEAFF
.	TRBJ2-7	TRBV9	TGTGCCAGCAGCCCCCCTCGTAGTACGGGGGTCCCTTCCTACGAGCAGTACTTC	CASSPPRSTGVPSYEQYF
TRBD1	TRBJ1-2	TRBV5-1	TGCGCCAGCAGCTTGGGTATATCATGGTCAAAAGCGAAGGACAGGGCCCCCTATGGCTACACCTTC	CASSLGISWSKAKDRAPYGYTF
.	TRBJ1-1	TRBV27	TGTGCCAGCAGTTTAGGGGCTGGGCGGGAAATGAACACTGAAGCTTTCTTT	CASSLGAGREMNTEAFF
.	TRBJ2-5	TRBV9	TGTGCCAGCAGCGTAGGTCAGCAAGAGACCCAGTACTTC	CASSVGQQETQYF
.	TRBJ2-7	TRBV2	TGTGCCAGCAAAACAGGGACCTACGAGCAGTACTTC	CASKTGTYEQYF
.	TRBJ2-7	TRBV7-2	TGTGCCAGCAGCTTAGGGCTAAGGGGTCCAAGCTCCTACGAGCAGTACTTC	CASSLGLRGPSSYEQYF
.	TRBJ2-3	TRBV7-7	TGTGCCAGCAGCTTAGGCGGGGAGACAGATACGCAGTATTTT	CASSLGGETDTQYF
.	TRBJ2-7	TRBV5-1	TGCGCCAGCAGCCCCACGTCAGTTCGATACGAGCAGTACTTC	CASSPTSVRYEQYF
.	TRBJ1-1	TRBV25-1	TGTGCCAGCCGGACAGCCATGAACACTGAAGCTTTCTTT	CASRTAMNTEAFF
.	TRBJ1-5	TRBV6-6	TGTGCCAGCCGTTCGATGTTAGTGCACAATCAGCCCCAGCATTTT	CASRSMLVHNQPQHF
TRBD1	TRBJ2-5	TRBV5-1	TGCGCCAGCAGCCCAGGGACAGGCCCTCAAGAGACCCAGTACTTC	CASSPGTGPQETQYF
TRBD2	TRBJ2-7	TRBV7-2	TGTGCCAGCAGCCCCCTGGGACTAGCGGGAGCCTACGAGCAGTACTTC	CASSPLGLAGAYEQYF
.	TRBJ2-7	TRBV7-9	TGTGCCAGCAGGACAGGTGCCGAGCAGTACTTC	CASRTGAEQYF
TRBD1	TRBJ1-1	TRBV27	TGTGCCAGCAGTTTATCGCCAATCCCTTACCAGGGACAGGCCGCAACTTTCTTT	CASSLSPIPYQGQAATFF
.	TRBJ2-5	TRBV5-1	TGCGCCAGCAGCTTATACGGGGCCTCCAGGGGCGAGACCCAGTACTTC	CASSLYGASRGETQYF
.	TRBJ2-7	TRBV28	TGTGCCGTAGGCAGGATCGCCTACGAGCAGTACTTC	CAVGRIAYEQYF
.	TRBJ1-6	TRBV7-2	TGTGCCAGCAGCCCCCGACAGGATTATTCACCCCTCCACTTT	CASSPRQDYSPLHF
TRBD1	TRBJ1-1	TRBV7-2	TGTGCCAGCAGTACACAGGGGGCCACTGAAGCTTTCTTT	CASSTQGATEAFF
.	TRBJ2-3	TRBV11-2	TGTGCCAGCAGCTTAGACTCGGGGAGAACAGATACGCAGTATTTT	CASSLDSGRTDTQYF
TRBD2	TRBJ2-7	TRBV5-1	TGCGCCAGCAGCGGCGGGGGGCGCCCTATCTACGAGCAGTACTTC	CASSGGGRPIYEQYF
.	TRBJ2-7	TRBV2	TGTGCCAGCAAACCACGGGGGGCAAGGTTCAGCGAGCAGTACTTC	CASKPRGARFSEQYF
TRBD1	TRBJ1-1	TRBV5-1	TGCGCCAGCAGCCTGGACAGGGCATTCACTGAAGCTTTCTTT	CASSLDRAFTEAFF
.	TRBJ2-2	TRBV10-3	TGTGCCATCAGTGAGTCTGGGGGCTTCGACGGGGAGCTGTTTTTT	CAISESGGFDGELFF
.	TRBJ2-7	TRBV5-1	TGCGCCAGCAGCTTGGACTACTCTCTCTACGAGCAGTACTTC	CASSLDYSLYEQYF
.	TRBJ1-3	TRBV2	TGTGCCAGCAAGATGGGCCCTGGAAACACCATATATTTT	CASKMGPGNTIYF
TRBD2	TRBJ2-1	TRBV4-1	TGCGCCAGCAGCCAAGAGGGAGGGAATGAGCAGTTCTTC	CASSQEGGNEQFF
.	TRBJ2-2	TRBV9	TGTGCCAGCAGCCTCGGACAGATCACCGGGGAGCTGTTTTTT	CASSLGQITGELFF
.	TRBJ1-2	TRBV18	TGTGCCAGCTCACCCAGACGGGGGGGAGATGGCTACACCTTC	CASSPRRGGDGYTF
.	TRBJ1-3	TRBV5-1	TGCGCCAGCAGCTTGCCAGGGGCGGACACCATATATTTT	CASSLPGADTIYF
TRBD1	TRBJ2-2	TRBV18	TGTGCCAGCTCAATCCGACAGGGATCGAACACCGGGGAGCTGTTTTTT	CASSIRQGSNTGELFF
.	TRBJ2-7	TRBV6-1	TGTGCCAGCAGTGAAAGGGGCAGGGGTGAGCAGTACTTC	CASSERGRGEQYF
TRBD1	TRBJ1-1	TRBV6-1	TGTGCCAGCAGTGAAGCTTACGGGACAGGGGATACTGAAGCTTTCTTT	CASSEAYGTGDTEAFF
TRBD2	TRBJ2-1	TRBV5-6	TGTGCCAGCAGCTTGCCTAGCGGAAACAATGAGCAGTTCTTC	CASSLPSGNNEQFF